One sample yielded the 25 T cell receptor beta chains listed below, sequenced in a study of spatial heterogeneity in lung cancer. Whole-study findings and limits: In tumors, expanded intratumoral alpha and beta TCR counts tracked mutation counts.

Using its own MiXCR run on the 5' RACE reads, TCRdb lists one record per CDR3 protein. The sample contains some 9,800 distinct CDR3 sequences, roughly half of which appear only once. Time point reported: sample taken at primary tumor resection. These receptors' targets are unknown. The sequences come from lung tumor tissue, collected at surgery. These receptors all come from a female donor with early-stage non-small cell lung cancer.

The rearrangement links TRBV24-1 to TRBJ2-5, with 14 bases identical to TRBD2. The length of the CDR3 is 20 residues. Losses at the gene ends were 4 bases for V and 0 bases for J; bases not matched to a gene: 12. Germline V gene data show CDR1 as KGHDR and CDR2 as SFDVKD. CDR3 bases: TGTGCCACCAGTGACCCGACTAGCGGGGGGGCCTTTACCCACCAAGAGACCCAGTACTTC. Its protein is CATSDPTSGGAFTHQETQYF.

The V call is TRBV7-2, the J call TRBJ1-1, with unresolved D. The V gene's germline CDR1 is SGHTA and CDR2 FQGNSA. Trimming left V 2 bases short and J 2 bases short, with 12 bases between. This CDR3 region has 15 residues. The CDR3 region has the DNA TGTGCCAGCAGCTTATCGGCAGGCCTCAACACTGAAGCTTTCTTT. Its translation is CASSLSAGLNTEAFF.

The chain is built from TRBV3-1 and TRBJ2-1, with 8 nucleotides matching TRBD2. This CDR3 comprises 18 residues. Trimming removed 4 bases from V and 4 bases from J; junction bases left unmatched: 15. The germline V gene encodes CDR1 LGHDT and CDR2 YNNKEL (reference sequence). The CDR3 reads CASSPRDPWAGGYNEQFF. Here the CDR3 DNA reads TGTGCCAGCAGCCCCCGGGATCCCTGGGCGGGGGGTTACAATGAGCAGTTCTTC.

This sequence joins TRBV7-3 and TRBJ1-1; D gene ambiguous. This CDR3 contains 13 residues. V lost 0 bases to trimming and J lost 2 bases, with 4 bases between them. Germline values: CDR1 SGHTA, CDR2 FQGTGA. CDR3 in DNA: TGTGCCAGCAGCTTAACAGCTAACACTGAAGCTTTCTTT. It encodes CASSLTANTEAFF.

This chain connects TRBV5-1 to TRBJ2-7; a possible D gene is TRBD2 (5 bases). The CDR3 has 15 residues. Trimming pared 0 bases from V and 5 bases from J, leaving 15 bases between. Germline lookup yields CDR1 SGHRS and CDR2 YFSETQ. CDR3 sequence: CASSLATASRNEQYF. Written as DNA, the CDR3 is TGCGCCAGCAGCTTGGCCACGGCTAGCCGCAACGAGCAGTACTTC.

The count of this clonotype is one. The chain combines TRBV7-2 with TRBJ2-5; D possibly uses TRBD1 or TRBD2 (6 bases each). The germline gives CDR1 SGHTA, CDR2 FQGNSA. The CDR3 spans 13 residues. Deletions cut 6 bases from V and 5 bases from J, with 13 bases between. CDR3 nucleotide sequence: TGTGCCAGCAGGCCCCAGGGGAGGGAGACCCAGTACTTC. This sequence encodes CASRPQGRETQYF. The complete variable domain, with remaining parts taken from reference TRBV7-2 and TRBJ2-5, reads GAGVSQSPSNKVTEKGKDVELRCDPISGHTALYWYRQSLGQGLEFLIYFQGNSAPDKSGLPSDRFSAERTGGSVSTLTIQRTQQEDSAVYLCASRPQGRETQYFGPGTRLLVL.

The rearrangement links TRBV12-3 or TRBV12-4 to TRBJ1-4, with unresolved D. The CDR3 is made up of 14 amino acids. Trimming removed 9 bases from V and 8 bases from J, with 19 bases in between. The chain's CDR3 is CASSQAGSREKLFF. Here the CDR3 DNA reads TGTGCCAGTTCTCAGGCCGGAAGCCGAGAAAAACTGTTTTTT.

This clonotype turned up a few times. This CDR3 reads CASSQVAWGLADTQYF. CDR3 nucleotide sequence: TGTGCCAGCAGCCAAGTGGCTTGGGGCCTCGCAGATACGCAGTATTTT. The chain is built from TRBV4-2 and TRBJ2-3; maybe TRBD1 (5 bases). V lost 1 base and J lost 4, with 15 bases in between. Germline V lookup: CDR1 LGHNA, CDR2 YNFKEQ. CDR3 length: 16 amino acids.

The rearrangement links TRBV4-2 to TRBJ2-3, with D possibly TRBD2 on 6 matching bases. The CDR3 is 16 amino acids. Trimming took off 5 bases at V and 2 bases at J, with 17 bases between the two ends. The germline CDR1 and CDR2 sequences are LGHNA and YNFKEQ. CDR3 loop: CASSTDGTSSTDTQYF. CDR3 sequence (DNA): TGTGCCAGCAGCACCGACGGGACTTCGTCCACAGATACGCAGTATTTT.

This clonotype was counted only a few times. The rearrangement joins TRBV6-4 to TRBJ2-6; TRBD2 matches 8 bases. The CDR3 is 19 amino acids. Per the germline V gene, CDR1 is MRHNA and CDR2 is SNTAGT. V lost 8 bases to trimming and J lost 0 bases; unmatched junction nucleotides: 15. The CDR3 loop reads CASRPPLGGRPSGANVLTF. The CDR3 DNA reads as TGTGCCAGCCGCCCCCCACTAGGCGGGAGGCCCTCTGGGGCCAACGTCCTGACTTTC.

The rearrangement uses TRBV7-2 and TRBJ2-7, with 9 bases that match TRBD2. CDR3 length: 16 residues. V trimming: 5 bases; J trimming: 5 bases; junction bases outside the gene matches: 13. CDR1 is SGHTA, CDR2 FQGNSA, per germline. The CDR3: CASSLNWRGGRNEQYF. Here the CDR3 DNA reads TGTGCCAGCAGCCTTAATTGGCGGGGGGGCCGGAACGAGCAGTACTTC.

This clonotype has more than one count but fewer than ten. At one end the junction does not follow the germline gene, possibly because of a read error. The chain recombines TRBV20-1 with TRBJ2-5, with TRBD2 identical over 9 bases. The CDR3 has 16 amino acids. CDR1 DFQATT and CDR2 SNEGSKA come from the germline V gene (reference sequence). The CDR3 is CGAPLASAGGPLTQYF. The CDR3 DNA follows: TGCGGTGCTCCACTGGCCTCAGCGGGGGGCCCTCTGACCCAGTACTTC.

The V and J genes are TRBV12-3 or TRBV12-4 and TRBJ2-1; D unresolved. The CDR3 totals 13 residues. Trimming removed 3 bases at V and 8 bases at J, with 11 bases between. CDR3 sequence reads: CASSLSFGDEQFF. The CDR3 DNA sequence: TGTGCCAGCAGTTTGAGCTTTGGAGATGAGCAGTTCTTC.

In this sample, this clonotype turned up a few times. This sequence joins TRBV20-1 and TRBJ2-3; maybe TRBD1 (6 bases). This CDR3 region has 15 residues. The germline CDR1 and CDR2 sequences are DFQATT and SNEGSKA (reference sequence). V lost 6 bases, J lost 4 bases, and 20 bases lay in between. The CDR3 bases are TGCAGTGCCAGGCCCACACAGGGCTGGGCAGATACGCAGTATTTT. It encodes CSARPTQGWADTQYF.

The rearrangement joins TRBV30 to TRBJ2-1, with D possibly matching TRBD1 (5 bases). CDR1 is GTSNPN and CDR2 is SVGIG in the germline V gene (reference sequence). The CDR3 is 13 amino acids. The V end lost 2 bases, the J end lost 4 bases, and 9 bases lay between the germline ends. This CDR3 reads CAWSLQAYNEQFF. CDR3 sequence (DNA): TGTGCCTGGAGTTTACAGGCATACAATGAGCAGTTCTTC. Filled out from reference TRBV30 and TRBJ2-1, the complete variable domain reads SQTIHQWPATLVQPVGSPLSLECTVEGTSNPNLYWYRQAAGRGLQLLFYSVGIGQISSEVPQNLSASRPQDRQFILSSKKLLLSDSGFYLCAWSLQAYNEQFFGPGTRLTVL.

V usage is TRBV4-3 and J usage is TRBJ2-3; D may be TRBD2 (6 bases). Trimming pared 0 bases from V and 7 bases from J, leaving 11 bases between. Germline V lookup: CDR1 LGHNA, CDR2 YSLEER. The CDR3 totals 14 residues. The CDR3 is CASSQDLALNTQYF. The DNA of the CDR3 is TGCGCCAGCAGCCAAGACCTAGCGCTGAATACGCAGTATTTT.

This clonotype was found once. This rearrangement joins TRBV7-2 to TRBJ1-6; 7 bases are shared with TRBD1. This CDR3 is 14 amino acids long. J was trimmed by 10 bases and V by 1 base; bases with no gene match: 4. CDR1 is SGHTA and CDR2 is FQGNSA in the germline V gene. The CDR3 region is CASSLDRGSSPLHF. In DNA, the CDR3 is TGTGCCAGCAGCTTAGACAGGGGATCCTCACCCCTCCACTTT. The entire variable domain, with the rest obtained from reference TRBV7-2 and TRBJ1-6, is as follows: GAGVSQSPSNKVTEKGKDVELRCDPISGHTALYWYRQSLGQGLEFLIYFQGNSAPDKSGLPSDRFSAERTGGSVSTLTIQRTQQEDSAVYLCASSLDRGSSPLHFGNGTRLTVT.

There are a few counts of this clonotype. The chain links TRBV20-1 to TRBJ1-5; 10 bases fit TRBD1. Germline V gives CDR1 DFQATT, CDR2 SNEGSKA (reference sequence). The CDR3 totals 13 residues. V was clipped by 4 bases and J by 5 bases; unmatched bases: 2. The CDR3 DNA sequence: TGCAGTGCTATGACAGGGGGCGATCAGCCCCAGCATTTT. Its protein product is CSAMTGGDQPQHF.

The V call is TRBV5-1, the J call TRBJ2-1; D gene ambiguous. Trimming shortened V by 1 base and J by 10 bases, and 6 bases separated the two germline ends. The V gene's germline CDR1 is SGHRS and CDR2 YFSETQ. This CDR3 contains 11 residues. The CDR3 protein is CASSLNHEQFF. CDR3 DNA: TGCGCCAGCAGCTTGAATCACGAGCAGTTCTTC.

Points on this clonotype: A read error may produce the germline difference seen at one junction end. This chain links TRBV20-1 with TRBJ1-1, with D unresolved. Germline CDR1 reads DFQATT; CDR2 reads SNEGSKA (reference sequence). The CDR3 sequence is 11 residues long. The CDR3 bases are TGCAGTGCTAGAGTCGGCACTGAAGCTTACTTT. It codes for CSARVGTEAYF.

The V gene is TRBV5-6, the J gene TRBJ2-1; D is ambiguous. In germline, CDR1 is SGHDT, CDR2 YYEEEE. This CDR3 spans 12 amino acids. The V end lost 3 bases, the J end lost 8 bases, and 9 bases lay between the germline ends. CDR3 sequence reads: CASSYGYYEQFF. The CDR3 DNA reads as TGTGCCAGCAGCTATGGGTATTATGAGCAGTTCTTC.

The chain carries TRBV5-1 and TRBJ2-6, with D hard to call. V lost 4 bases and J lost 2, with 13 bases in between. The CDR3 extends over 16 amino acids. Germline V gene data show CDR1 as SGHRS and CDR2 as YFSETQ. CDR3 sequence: CASSLPNMAGANVLTF. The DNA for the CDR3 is TGCGCCAGCAGCCTACCGAACATGGCTGGGGCCAACGTCCTGACTTTC.

CDR3 in amino acids: CASSYRDRRFSPLHF. CDR3 DNA sequence: TGTGCCAGCAGTTACCGGGACAGGCGGTTCTCACCCCTCCACTTT. The genes are TRBV3-1 and TRBJ1-6, with 8 positions matching TRBD1. J was trimmed by 10 bases and V by 6 bases; bases with no gene match: 11. The CDR3 runs 15 residues. Germline V CDR1 and CDR2: LGHDT, YNNKEL (reference sequence).

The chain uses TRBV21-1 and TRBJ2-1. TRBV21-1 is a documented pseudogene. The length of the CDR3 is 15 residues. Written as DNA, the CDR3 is TGTGCCAGCAGCAATGAACCAGTACCCCACAATGAGCAGTTCTTC. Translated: CASSNEPVPHNEQFF.

The CDR3 loop is CASIYGTSGSSYEQYF. The CDR3 nucleotides read TGTGCCAGCATCTACGGGACTAGCGGAAGCTCCTACGAGCAGTACTTC. This chain links TRBV28 with TRBJ2-7; the match to TRBD2 covers 11 bases. J lost 0 bases, V lost 7 bases, and 8 bases had no gene match. The CDR3 spans 16 residues. Germline lookup yields CDR1 MDHEN and CDR2 SYDVKM.